These 28 T cell receptor beta chains came from one sample sequenced in a study of cytomegalovirus exposure and HLA in healthy donors. The data were produced by immunoSEQ multiplex PCR, yet TCRdb's version contains in-frame clones alone and is incomplete. The data hold 150,000 or so clones, with approximately 86% observed a single time. The specimen was PBMCs. These TCRs come from a man under 40 in good health and CMV-seropositive.

This clone was seen more than once but under ten times. A read error may produce the germline difference seen at one junction end. V gene TRBV7-7 combines with J gene TRBJ2-5; a possible D gene is TRBD1 (6 bases). This CDR3 spans 16 amino acids. Germline V CDR1 and CDR2: SSHAT, FNYEAQ (reference sequence). CDR3 sequence reads: CASSPITGHIPETQYF. Written as DNA, the CDR3 is TGTGCTAGCAGTCCCATTACGGGACACATCCCAGAGACCCAGTACTTC.

The chain links TRBV14 to TRBJ1-5; D remains unclear. This CDR3 contains 14 residues. Trimming took off 8 bases at V and 7 bases at J, with 18 bases between the two ends. CDR1 SGHDN and CDR2 FVKESK come from the germline V gene. The CDR3 nucleotides are TGTGCCAGCTCCCCCCAGGAGGGAAGGCAGCCCCAGCATTTT. Residues: CASSPQEGRQPQHF.

V usage is TRBV7-2 and J usage is TRBJ2-1; a possible D gene is TRBD2 (7 bases). The length of the CDR3 is 14 residues. Germline values: CDR1 SGHTA, CDR2 FQGNSA. V lost 5 bases and J 4 bases, leaving 12 bases between the germline ends. This CDR3 is CASSGEGGYNEQFF. CDR3 nucleotide sequence: TGTGCCAGCAGCGGGGAGGGGGGGTACAATGAGCAGTTCTTC.

A word on this clone: One end of the junction varies from germline; a read error may be responsible. This chain joins TRBV7-7 and TRBJ2-7, with D possibly being TRBD2 (6 bases). The length of the CDR3 is 14 residues. Germline lookup yields CDR1 SSHAT and CDR2 FNYEAQ (reference sequence). The CDR3 DNA sequence: TGTGCTAGCAGCTTAGCGTATGTCGGGGGCGAGCAGTACTTC. Translated, it gives CASSLAYVGGEQYF.

The chain links TRBV6-5 to TRBJ2-3; 7 bases match TRBD2. The V gene's germline CDR1 is MNHEY and CDR2 SVGAGI. V dropped 5 bases and J dropped 0; count of bases not matched to a gene: 5. The CDR3 length is 15 residues. The CDR3 sequence: CASSLGLGSTDTQYF. The CDR3 DNA reads as TGTGCCAGCAGTCTTGGACTAGGGAGCACAGATACGCAGTATTTT.

As for this clone: Other DNA sequences in the same sample also yield this CDR3. V and J are TRBV7-6 and TRBJ2-5; 7 bases are shared with TRBD2. CDR1 is SGHVS and CDR2 is FNYEAQ in the germline V gene. This CDR3 has 13 amino acids. V was pared by 1 base and J by 4 bases, with 0 bases of the junction left unmatched. For the CDR3, the DNA is TGTGCCAGCAGCTTAGGCGGGGGAGAGACCCAGTACTTC. As protein: CASSLGGGETQYF. Filled out from reference TRBV7-6 and TRBJ2-5, the complete variable domain reads GAGVSQSPRYKVTKRGQDVALRCDPISGHVSLYWYRQALGQGPEFLTYFNYEAQQDKSGLPNDRFSAERPEGSISTLTIQRTEQRDSAMYRCASSLGGGETQYFGPGTRLLVL.

DNA for the CDR3: TGCGCCAGCAGCCAAGGGGGGGAGTCCAGTGAGCAGTTCTTC. This gives the protein CASSQGGESSEQFF. The chain combines TRBV4-3 with TRBJ2-1, with D tentatively TRBD2 (6 bases). CDR1 and CDR2 from the germline V gene are LGHNA and YSLEER. Trimming stripped 1 base from V and 9 bases from J, with 13 bases between. The CDR3 is made up of 14 amino acids.

The genes are TRBV12-5 and TRBJ1-2, with TRBD1 matching 8 bases. Germline trimming cut 5 bases from V and 7 bases from J; bases unmatched to any gene: 12. CDR1 is LGHNT, CDR2 FRNRAP, per germline. CDR3 length equals 15 residues. CDR3 amino acids: CASGPDRALRGGYTF. The CDR3 DNA follows: TGTGCTAGTGGTCCGGACAGGGCTCTCCGGGGTGGCTACACCTTC.

About this clone itself: The junction and the germline gene differ at one end; a read error may be behind it. The J gene is TRBJ2-5, the V gene TRBV7-7; 7 bases align to TRBD1. The CDR3 sequence is 14 residues long. Germline V CDR1 and CDR2: SSHAT, FNYEAQ (reference sequence). CDR3 residues: CASTNGLGGETQYF. For the CDR3, the DNA is TGTGCTAGCACTAACGGCCTAGGGGGCGAGACCCAGTACTTC.

The chain recombines TRBV2 with TRBJ2-7; weak D call: TRBD1 (6 bases). The ends were cut back, 7 bases at V and 3 bases at J, with 16 bases in the middle. From germline, CDR1 is SNHLY and CDR2 FYNNEI. CDR3 length: 14 amino acids. CDR3 amino acids: CASIRFGQRYEQYF. The CDR3 nucleotides are TGTGCCAGCATTCGATTCGGACAGCGCTACGAGCAGTACTTC.

This clone was detected once. The chain carries TRBV9 and TRBJ1-5, with 9 bases identical to TRBD1. The CDR3 totals 15 residues. Germline values: CDR1 SGDLS, CDR2 YYNGEE. V trimming: 0 bases; J trimming: 2 bases; junction bases outside the gene matches: 0. CDR3 region: CASSVGQGGNQPQHF. Here the CDR3 DNA reads TGTGCCAGCAGCGTAGGACAGGGGGGCAATCAGCCCCAGCATTTT. Looking up the rest from reference TRBV9 and TRBJ1-5 gives the full variable domain: DSGVTQTPKHLITATGQRVTLRCSPRSGDLSVYWYQQSLDQGLQFLIQYYNGEERAKGNILERFSAQQFPDLHSELNLSSLELGDSALYFCASSVGQGGNQPQHFGDGTRLSIL.

The rearrangement joins TRBV19 to TRBJ1-2; 7 bases map to TRBD1. With V trimmed by 5 bases and J by 7 bases, 10 bases remained unmatched. The CDR3 is 14 residues long. Germline loops: CDR1 LNHDA, CDR2 SQIVND (reference sequence). The CDR3 DNA sequence: TGTGCCAGTAGTCCCGACAGGGTGGGATCTGGCTACACCTTC. It encodes CASSPDRVGSGYTF.

This chain links TRBV19 with TRBJ1-5; D ambiguous. This CDR3 comprises 13 residues. With 5 bases removed from V and 5 bases from J, the gap between germline ends came to 10 bases. Germline V gives CDR1 LNHDA, CDR2 SQIVND (reference sequence). This CDR3 reads CASSLRFDQPQHF. Written as DNA, the CDR3 is TGTGCCAGTAGTTTACGGTTTGATCAGCCCCAGCATTTT. Together with reference TRBV19 and TRBJ1-5, the CDR3 gives the full variable domain: DGGITQSPKYLFRKEGQNVTLSCEQNLNHDAMYWYRQDPGQGLRLIYYSQIVNDFQKGDIAEGYSVSREKKESFPLTVTSAQKNPTAFYLCASSLRFDQPQHFGDGTRLSIL.

The chain is built from TRBV27 and TRBJ2-7; weak D call: TRBD1 (6 bases). The CDR3 has 14 amino acids. Germline V gene sequence: CDR1 MNHEY, CDR2 SMNVEV (reference sequence). Trimming removed 6 bases at V and 3 bases at J, with 15 bases between. The CDR3 nucleotides read TGTGCCAGCAGACCCACAGGGATCTTCTACGAGCAGTACTTC. Amino acids: CASRPTGIFYEQYF.

This clone was seen a single time. CDR3 amino acids: CSVYAGGRAGEQYF. In nucleotides, the CDR3 is TGCAGCGTTTATGCCGGAGGCCGAGCAGGCGAGCAGTACTTC. The V call is TRBV29-1, the J call TRBJ2-7; possibly TRBD2 for D (5 bases). The CDR3 is 14 residues long. Deletions cut 5 bases from V and 6 bases from J, with 20 bases between. Germline V CDR1 and CDR2: SQVTM, ANQGSEA.

The chain uses TRBV7-9 and TRBJ1-5, with 11 bases identical to TRBD1. In germline, CDR1 is SEHNR, CDR2 FQNEAQ (reference sequence). The CDR3 has 16 residues. The V and J ends lost 7 bases and 2 bases, in that order; junction bases with no gene match: 7. The CDR3 DNA follows: TGTGCCAGCATCCGGACAGGGGGCACGGGCAATCAGCCCCAGCATTTT. Translation: CASIRTGGTGNQPQHF.

The chain couples TRBV9 to TRBJ1-1; TRBD1 might be the D (5 bases). The CDR3 is 14 amino acids. Per germline, CDR1 SGDLS and CDR2 YYNGEE. V lost 4 bases and J lost 1, with 11 bases in between. The CDR3 DNA follows: TGTGCCAGCAGCTCGGGGGACCAGAACACTGAAGCTTTCTTT. Amino acid sequence: CASSSGDQNTEAFF.

DNA for the CDR3: TGTGCCAGCAGCGCGATGGTCGGAGATAGGGGACACGGCTACACCTTC. Translation gives CASSAMVGDRGHGYTF. The chain links TRBV9 to TRBJ1-2; D is possibly TRBD1 (6 bases). Deletions cut 3 bases from V and 8 bases from J, with 23 bases between. Germline values: CDR1 SGDLS, CDR2 YYNGEE. This CDR3 has 16 residues.

This clone was observed a single time. The V and J genes are TRBV21-1 and TRBJ1-5; the table's D call, TRBD1, has no DNA check behind it. TRBV21-1 counts as a pseudogene. The CDR3 covers 16 residues. The CDR3 spells CASSNRRTGSNQPQHF. DNA of the CDR3: TGTGCCAGCAGCAACAGGCGGACAGGGAGCAATCAGCCCCAGCATTTT.

The rearrangement joins TRBV4-3 to TRBJ1-3; no definite D call. The CDR3 extends over 14 amino acids. Germline loops: CDR1 LGHNA, CDR2 YSLEER. V was trimmed by 1 base and J by 4 bases, leaving 8 bases between them. DNA for the CDR3: TGCGCCAGCAGCCAAGTGGAACAGGGAAACACCATATATTTT. It translates to CASSQVEQGNTIYF.

V usage is TRBV18 and J usage is TRBJ2-7; the match to TRBD1 covers 7 bases. This CDR3 has 14 residues. The germline gives CDR1 KGHSH, CDR2 LQKENI. V lost 4 bases and J lost 0; bases outside the gene matches: 3. The CDR3 reads CASSQGARSYEQYF. In nucleotides, the CDR3 is TGTGCCAGCTCACAGGGGGCCCGCTCCTACGAGCAGTACTTC.

The gene calls are TRBV29-1 and TRBJ2-7; D is perhaps TRBD2 (7 bases). Trimming cost V 5 bases and J 1 base, with 12 bases left between them. Germline V gene lookup returns CDR1 SQVTM and CDR2 ANQGSEA. The CDR3 length is 13 residues. This chain's CDR3 is CSVRGGESYEQYF. The CDR3 DNA reads TGCAGCGTTCGAGGGGGGGAATCCTACGAGCAGTACTTC.

This chain links TRBV28 with TRBJ2-3; 9 positions match TRBD1. CDR1 is MDHEN, CDR2 SYDVKM, per germline. V gave up 6 bases and J gave up 7 bases; unmatched junction bases: 11. The CDR3 spans 15 residues. The CDR3, as DNA: TGTGCCAGCAGACCGGACAGGGGAGGTTTCTATACGCAGTATTTT. As protein: CASRPDRGGFYTQYF.

The chain employs TRBV7-2 and TRBJ1-2, with 7 bases fitting TRBD1. V dropped 2 bases and J dropped 4; count of bases not matched to a gene: 7. CDR1 is SGHTA and CDR2 is FQGNSA in the germline V gene. CDR3 length: 15 residues. CDR3 sequence reads: CASSLRQGLSYGYTF. The CDR3 bases are TGTGCCAGCAGCTTAAGACAGGGCCTCAGCTATGGCTACACCTTC.

The chain carries TRBV6-5 and TRBJ2-7, with 7 bases matching TRBD2. V shed 8 bases and J 1 base; nucleotides not matched to a gene: 2. CDR1 is MNHEY and CDR2 is SVGAGI in the germline V gene. This CDR3 comprises 12 residues. CDR3 nucleotides: TGTGCCAGCGGGAGGGATTCCTACGAGCAGTACTTC. It specifies CASGRDSYEQYF.

The chain is built from TRBV18 and TRBJ1-2; the match to TRBD1 covers 11 bases. With 0 bases clipped from V and 8 bases from J, the junction kept 5 bases outside the gene matches. The germline V gene encodes CDR1 KGHSH and CDR2 LQKENI. The CDR3 totals 15 residues. CDR3 region: CASSPPGRTGGGYTF. The CDR3 DNA sequence: TGTGCCAGCTCACCACCGGGCCGGACAGGGGGCGGCTACACCTTC.

This chain joins TRBV27 and TRBJ2-3, with D possibly being TRBD1 (6 bases). This CDR3 region has 13 residues. Germline loops: CDR1 MNHEY, CDR2 SMNVEV (reference sequence). Trimming took off 3 bases at V and 4 bases at J, with 8 bases between the two ends. CDR3 bases: TGTGCCAGCAGTTTTGGGGGCGCAGATACGCAGTATTTT. Translating it yields CASSFGGADTQYF.

J is TRBJ1-2 and V is TRBV5-4; D possibly corresponds to TRBD1 (6 bases). Trimming cost V 4 bases and J 4 bases, with 17 bases left between them. CDR1 and CDR2 from the germline V gene are SGHNT and YYREEE (reference sequence). The CDR3 length is 15 residues. The CDR3 DNA reads TGTGCCAGCAGCGGGGAGGGGGGTTCGGGCTATGGCTACACCTTC. Amino acids: CASSGEGGSGYGYTF.